Below, 8 T cell receptor beta chains from the same sample are listed, as sequenced in a study of cytomegalovirus exposure and HLA in healthy donors. It was with 60 Vbeta and 13 Jbeta primers that the PCR ran. Clones were read by immunoSEQ multiplex PCR, and TCRdb kept only the in-frame ones, dropping some. The sample contains 150,000 to 200,000 clones, over 65% of which appear only once. The specimen was PBMCs. Receptor source: a man aged 18 to 35 in good health and CMV-seropositive.

The chain employs TRBV5-1 and TRBJ2-2; D perhaps matches TRBD1 (5 bases). The V gene's germline CDR1 is SGHRS and CDR2 YFSETQ. Trimming left V 3 bases short and J 5 bases short, with 8 bases between. The CDR3 spans 13 residues. This CDR3 reads CASSSQGTGELFF. For the CDR3, the DNA is TGCGCCAGCAGCTCCCAGGGTACCGGGGAGCTGTTTTTT.

V is TRBV11-2 and J is TRBJ2-1; maybe TRBD2 (6 bases). Germline loops: CDR1 SGHAT, CDR2 FQNNGV. Trimming took 2 bases from V and 8 from J, leaving 7 bases between them. The CDR3 is made up of 12 amino acids. The CDR3 reads CASSLQRDEQFF. CDR3 nucleotides: TGTGCCAGCAGCTTACAGCGGGATGAGCAGTTCTTC.

CDR3 sequence: CASSLGYSGSQYF. The CDR3 bases are TGTGCCAGCAGCTTGGGCTACTCGGGATCGCAGTATTTT. This chain uses TRBV11-2 with TRBJ2-3, with TRBD2 as a possible D gene (5 bases). Trimming took off 3 bases at V and 10 bases at J, with 14 bases between the two ends. The CDR3 contains 13 residues. CDR1 and CDR2 from the germline V gene are SGHAT and FQNNGV.

This clone was observed a few times. The chain is built from TRBV29-1 and TRBJ1-1; the D gene is possibly TRBD1 (6 bases). Trimming took 6 bases from V and 5 from J, leaving 25 bases between them. Germline V gives CDR1 SQVTM, CDR2 ANQGSEA. The CDR3 has 16 amino acids. CDR3: CSVAAWGGGPRTEAFF. CDR3 DNA sequence: TGCAGCGTCGCCGCTTGGGGAGGGGGTCCGAGGACTGAAGCTTTCTTT.

This chain connects TRBV19 to TRBJ1-1; D is undetermined. The CDR3 spans 13 residues. CDR1 and CDR2 from the germline V gene are LNHDA and SQIVND (reference sequence). V lost 1 base and J lost 0, with 3 bases in between. The CDR3 loop reads CASSIAVNTEAFF. The DNA of the CDR3 is TGTGCCAGTAGTATAGCTGTGAACACTGAAGCTTTCTTT.

The chain recombines TRBV15 with TRBJ2-1; 8 bases fit TRBD1. The junction had 5 bases not matched to a gene; V was cut back by 5 bases and J by 5 bases. This CDR3 has 14 amino acids. Germline loops: CDR1 LNHNV, CDR2 YYDKDF (reference sequence). CDR3 sequence (DNA): TGTGCCACCAGCGGAAACAGGGGGGACAATGAGCAGTTCTTC. This sequence encodes CATSGNRGDNEQFF.

This clone was detected a few times. The rearrangement links TRBV6-4 to TRBJ2-2; 9 positions match TRBD2. Germline values: CDR1 MRHNA, CDR2 SNTAGT. The CDR3 runs to 16 residues. V gave up 0 bases and J gave up 1 base; unmatched junction bases: 0. DNA of the CDR3: TGTGCCAGCAGTGACTCTAGCGGGGGGAACACCGGGGAGCTGTTTTTT. This codes for CASSDSSGGNTGELFF.

V and J are TRBV6-5 and TRBJ1-2, with D perhaps matching TRBD1 (6 bases). CDR1 and CDR2 (germline): MNHEY, SVGAGI. This CDR3 has 16 amino acids. V shed 2 bases and J shed 2 bases, with 15 bases lying between them. The chain's CDR3 is CASSYNIQGRNYGYTF. The CDR3 nucleotides are TGTGCCAGCAGTTACAACATCCAGGGGCGCAACTATGGCTACACCTTC.